The text below deals with one T cell receptor beta chain. The CDR3 covers 17 residues. With V trimmed by 2 bases and J by 7 bases, 9 bases remained unmatched. In germline, CDR1 is KGHDR, CDR2 SFDVKD. The data belong to a study of blood T cell repertoires in COVID-19. As originally analysed: Amplifying reference gene primers gave estimates of nucleated cell counts. TCRdb keeps only in-frame clones here, not all; method: immunoSEQ multiplex PCR. V and J calls and clone size come straight from that table; D and trimming were deduced from the DNA. The table has approximately 150,000 clones, about four fifths seen once.

The clonotype comes from a man in his fifties or sixties who had recovered from COVID-19. The sample taken for sequencing was PBMCs or T cells enriched from blood (not recorded which). J is TRBJ2-7 and V is TRBV24-1, with TRBD2 matching 14 bases. The CDR3 here is CATSDSGTSGGLGEQYF. CDR3 bases: TGTGCCACCAGTGATTCCGGGACTAGCGGGGGCCTCGGTGAGCAGTACTTC.